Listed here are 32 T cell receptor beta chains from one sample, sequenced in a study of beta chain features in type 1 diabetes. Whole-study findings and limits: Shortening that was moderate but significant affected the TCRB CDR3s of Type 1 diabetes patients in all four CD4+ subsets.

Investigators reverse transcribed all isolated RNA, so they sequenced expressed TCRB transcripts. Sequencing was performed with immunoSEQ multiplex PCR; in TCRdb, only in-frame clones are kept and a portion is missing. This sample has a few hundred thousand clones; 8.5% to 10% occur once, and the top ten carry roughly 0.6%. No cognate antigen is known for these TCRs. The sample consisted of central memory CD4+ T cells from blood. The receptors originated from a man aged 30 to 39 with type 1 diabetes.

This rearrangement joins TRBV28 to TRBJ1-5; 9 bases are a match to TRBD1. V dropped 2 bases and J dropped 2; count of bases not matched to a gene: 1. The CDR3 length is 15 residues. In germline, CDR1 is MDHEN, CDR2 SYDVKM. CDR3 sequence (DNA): TGTGCCAGCAGTTTAGACAGGGGGGGCAATCAGCCCCAGCATTTT. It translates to CASSLDRGGNQPQHF.

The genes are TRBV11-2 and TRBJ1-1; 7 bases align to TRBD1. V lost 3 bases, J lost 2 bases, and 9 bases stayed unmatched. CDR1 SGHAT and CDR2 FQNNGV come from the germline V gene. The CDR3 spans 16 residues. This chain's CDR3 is CASSFGNRGGNTEAFF. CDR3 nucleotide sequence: TGTGCCAGCAGCTTCGGCAACAGGGGAGGAAACACTGAAGCTTTCTTT.

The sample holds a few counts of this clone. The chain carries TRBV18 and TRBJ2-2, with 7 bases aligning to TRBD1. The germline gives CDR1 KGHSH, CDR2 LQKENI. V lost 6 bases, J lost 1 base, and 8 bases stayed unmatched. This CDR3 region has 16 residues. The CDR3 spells CASSPIDRVNTGELFF. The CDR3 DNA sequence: TGTGCCAGCTCCCCAATCGACAGGGTGAACACCGGGGAGCTGTTTTTT.

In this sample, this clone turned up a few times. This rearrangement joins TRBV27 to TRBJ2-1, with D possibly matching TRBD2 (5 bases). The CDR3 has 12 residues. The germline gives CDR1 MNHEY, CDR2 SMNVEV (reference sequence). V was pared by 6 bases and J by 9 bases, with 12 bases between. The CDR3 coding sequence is TGTGCCAGCAGCCGACTACTGGCTGAGCAGTTCTTC. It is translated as CASSRLLAEQFF.

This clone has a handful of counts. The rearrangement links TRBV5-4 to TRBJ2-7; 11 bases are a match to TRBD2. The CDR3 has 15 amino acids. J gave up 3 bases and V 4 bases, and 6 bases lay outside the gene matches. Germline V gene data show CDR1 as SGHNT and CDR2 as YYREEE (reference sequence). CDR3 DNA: TGTGCCAGCAGCCCTCGTAGCGGGAGGGGCTACGAGCAGTACTTC. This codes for CASSPRSGRGYEQYF.

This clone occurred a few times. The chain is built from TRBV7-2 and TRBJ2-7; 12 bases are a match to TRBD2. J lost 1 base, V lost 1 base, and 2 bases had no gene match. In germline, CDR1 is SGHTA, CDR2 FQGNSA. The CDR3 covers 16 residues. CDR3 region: CASSLVGTSGSYEQYF. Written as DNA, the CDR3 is TGTGCCAGCAGCTTAGTAGGGACTAGCGGGTCCTACGAGCAGTACTTC.

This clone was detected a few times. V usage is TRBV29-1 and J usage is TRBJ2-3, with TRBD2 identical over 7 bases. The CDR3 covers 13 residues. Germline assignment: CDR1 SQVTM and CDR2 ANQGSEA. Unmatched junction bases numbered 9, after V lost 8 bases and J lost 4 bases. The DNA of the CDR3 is TGCAGCTTTGGGGGGGTATTGGCAGATACGCAGTATTTT. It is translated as CSFGGVLADTQYF.

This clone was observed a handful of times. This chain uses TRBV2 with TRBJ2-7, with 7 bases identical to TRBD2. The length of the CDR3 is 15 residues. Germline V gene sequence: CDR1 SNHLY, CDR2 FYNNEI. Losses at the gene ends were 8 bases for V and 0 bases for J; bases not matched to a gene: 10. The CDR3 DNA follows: TGTGCCAGCGGCCAAAGCGGGGCCAGCTCCTACGAGCAGTACTTC. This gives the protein CASGQSGASSYEQYF. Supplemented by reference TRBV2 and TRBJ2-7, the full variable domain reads EPEVTQTPSHQVTQMGQEVILRCVPISNHLYFYWYRQILGQKVEFLVSFYNNEISEKSEIFDDQFSVERPDGSNFTLKIRSTKLEDSAMYFCASGQSGASSYEQYFGPGTRLTVT.

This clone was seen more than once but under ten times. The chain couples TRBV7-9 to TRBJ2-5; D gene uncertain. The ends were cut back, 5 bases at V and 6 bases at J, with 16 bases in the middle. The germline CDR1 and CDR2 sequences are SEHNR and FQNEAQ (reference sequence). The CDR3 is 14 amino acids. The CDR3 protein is CASSPIALVQTQYF. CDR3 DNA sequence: TGTGCCAGCAGCCCCATTGCTCTAGTACAGACCCAGTACTTC.

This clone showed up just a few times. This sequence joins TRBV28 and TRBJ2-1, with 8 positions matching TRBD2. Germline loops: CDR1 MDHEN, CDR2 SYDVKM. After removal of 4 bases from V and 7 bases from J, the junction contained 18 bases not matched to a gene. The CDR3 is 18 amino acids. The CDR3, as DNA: TGTGCCAGCAGTTCCCCCCGGGCGGGAGGTGGCAACAAGAATGAGCAGTTCTTC. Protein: CASSSPRAGGGNKNEQFF. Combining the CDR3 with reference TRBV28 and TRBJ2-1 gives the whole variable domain DVKVTQSSRYLVKRTGEKVFLECVQDMDHENMFWYRQDPGLGLRLIYFSYDVKMKEKGDIPEGYSVSREKKERFSLILESASTNQTSMYLCASSSPRAGGGNKNEQFFGPGTRLTVL.

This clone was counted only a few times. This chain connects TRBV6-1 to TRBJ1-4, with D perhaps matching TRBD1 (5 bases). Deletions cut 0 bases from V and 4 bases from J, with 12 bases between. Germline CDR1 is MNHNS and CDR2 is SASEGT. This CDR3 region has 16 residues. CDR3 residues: CASSEASGLNNEKLFF. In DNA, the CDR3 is TGTGCCAGCAGTGAAGCGTCGGGGCTGAATAATGAAAAACTGTTTTTT.

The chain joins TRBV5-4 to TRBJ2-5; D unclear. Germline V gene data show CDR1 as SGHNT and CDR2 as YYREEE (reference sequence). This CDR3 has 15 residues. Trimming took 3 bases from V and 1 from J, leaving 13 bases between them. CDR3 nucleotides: TGTGCCAGCAGCTCACCTATACTATCCCAAGAGACCCAGTACTTC. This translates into CASSSPILSQETQYF. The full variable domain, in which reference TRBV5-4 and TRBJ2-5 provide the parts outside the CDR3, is ETGVTQSPTHLIKTRGQQVTLRCSSQSGHNTVSWYQQALGQGPQFIFQYYREEENGRGNFPPRFSGLQFPNYSSELNVNALELDDSALYLCASSSPILSQETQYFGPGTRLLVL.

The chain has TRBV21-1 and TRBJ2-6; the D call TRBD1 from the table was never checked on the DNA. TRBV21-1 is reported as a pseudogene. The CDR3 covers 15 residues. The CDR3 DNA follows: TGTGCCAGCAGCAAAGACAGGGTTGGGGCCAACGTCCTGACTTTC. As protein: CASSKDRVGANVLTF.

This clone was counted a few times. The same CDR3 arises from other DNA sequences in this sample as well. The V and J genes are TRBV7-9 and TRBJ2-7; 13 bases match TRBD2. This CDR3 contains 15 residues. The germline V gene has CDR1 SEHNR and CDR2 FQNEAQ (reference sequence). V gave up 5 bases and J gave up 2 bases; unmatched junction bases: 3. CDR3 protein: CASSPGTSGTYEQYF. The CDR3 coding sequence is TGTGCCAGCAGCCCCGGGACTAGCGGGACCTACGAGCAGTACTTC.

The CDR3 reads CASSSPTSGSGKDEQYF. DNA for the CDR3: TGTGCCAGCAGCTCACCTACTAGCGGGAGCGGGAAGGACGAGCAGTACTTC. The V gene is TRBV7-2, the J gene TRBJ2-7; 11 nucleotides match TRBD2. Germline V gene lookup returns CDR1 SGHTA and CDR2 FQGNSA. The J segment lost 5 bases and the V segment lost 4 bases, leaving 13 bases of the junction unmatched. The CDR3 loop spans 17 amino acids.

CDR3 bases: TGCGCCAGCAGCTCTCGGACAGGGGGCCTTGACTATGGCTACACCTTC. This encodes CASSSRTGGLDYGYTF. This chain joins TRBV4-1 and TRBJ1-2; TRBD1 matches 11 bases. CDR1 is MGHRA, CDR2 YSYEKL, per germline. The junction had 8 bases not matched to a gene; V was cut back by 5 bases and J by 3 bases. The CDR3 loop spans 16 amino acids.

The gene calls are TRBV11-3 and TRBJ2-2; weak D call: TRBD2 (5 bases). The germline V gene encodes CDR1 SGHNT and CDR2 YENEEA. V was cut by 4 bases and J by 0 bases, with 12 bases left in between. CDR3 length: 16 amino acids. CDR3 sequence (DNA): TGTGCCAGCAGCTCTCGGGGAGCCTCGAACACCGGGGAGCTGTTTTTT. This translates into CASSSRGASNTGELFF.

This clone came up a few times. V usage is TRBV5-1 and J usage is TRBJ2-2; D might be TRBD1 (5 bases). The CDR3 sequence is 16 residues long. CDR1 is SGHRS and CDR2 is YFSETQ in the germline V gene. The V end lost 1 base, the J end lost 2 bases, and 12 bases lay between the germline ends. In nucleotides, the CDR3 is TGCGCCAGCAGCTTGTATGCAGGGTCCAACACCGGGGAGCTGTTTTTT. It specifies CASSLYAGSNTGELFF.

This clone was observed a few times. CDR3 sequence (DNA): TGTGCCAGCAGCCAGTCGACAGACGCAAGACAAGAGACCCAGTACTTC. Its translation is CASSQSTDARQETQYF. The V and J genes are TRBV5-5 and TRBJ2-5; maybe TRBD1 (5 bases). This CDR3 is built from 16 residues. CDR1 SGHKS and CDR2 YYEKEE come from the germline V gene (reference sequence). V lost 4 bases to trimming and J lost 2 bases, with 18 bases between them.

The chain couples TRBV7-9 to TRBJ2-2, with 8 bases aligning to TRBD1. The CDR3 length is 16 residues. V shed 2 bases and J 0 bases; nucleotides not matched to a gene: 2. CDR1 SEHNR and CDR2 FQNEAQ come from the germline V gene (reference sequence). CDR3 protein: CASSLSTGANTGELFF. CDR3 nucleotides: TGTGCCAGCAGCTTATCGACAGGGGCGAACACCGGGGAGCTGTTTTTT.

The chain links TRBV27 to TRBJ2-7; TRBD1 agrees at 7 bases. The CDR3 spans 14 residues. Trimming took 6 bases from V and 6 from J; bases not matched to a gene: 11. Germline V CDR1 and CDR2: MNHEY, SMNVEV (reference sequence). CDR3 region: CASSVSTGVGEQYF. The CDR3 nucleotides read TGTGCCAGCAGCGTATCTACAGGGGTGGGCGAGCAGTACTTC.

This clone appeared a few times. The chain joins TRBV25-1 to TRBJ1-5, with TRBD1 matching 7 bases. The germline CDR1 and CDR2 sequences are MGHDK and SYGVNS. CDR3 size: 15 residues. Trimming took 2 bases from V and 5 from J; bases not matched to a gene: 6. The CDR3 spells CASSEGTDLYQPQHF. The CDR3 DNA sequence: TGTGCCAGCAGTGAAGGGACAGACCTCTATCAGCCCCAGCATTTT.

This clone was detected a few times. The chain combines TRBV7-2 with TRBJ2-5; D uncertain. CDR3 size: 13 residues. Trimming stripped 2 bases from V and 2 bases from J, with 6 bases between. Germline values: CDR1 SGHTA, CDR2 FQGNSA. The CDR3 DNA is TGTGCCAGCAGCTTAAGCAAGCAAGAGACCCAGTACTTC. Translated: CASSLSKQETQYF.

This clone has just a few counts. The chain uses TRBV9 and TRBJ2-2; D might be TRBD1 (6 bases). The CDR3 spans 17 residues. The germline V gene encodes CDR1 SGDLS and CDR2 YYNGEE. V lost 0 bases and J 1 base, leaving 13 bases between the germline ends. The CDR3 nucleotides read TGTGCCAGCAGCGTAGTCGGTACAGGGCTGAACACCGGGGAGCTGTTTTTT. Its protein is CASSVVGTGLNTGELFF.

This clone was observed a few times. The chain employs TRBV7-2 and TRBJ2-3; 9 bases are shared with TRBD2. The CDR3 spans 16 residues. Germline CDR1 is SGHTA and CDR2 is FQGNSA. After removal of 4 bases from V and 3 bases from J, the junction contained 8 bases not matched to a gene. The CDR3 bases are TGTGCCAGCAGCTATCAAGCGGGAGGCGGGACAGATACGCAGTATTTT. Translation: CASSYQAGGGTDTQYF.

The CDR3 DNA sequence: TGTGCCAGCAGTTACTACCAGGGTGGGAAAGAGACCCAGTACTTC. Its protein product is CASSYYQGGKETQYF. V usage is TRBV6-5 and J usage is TRBJ2-5; weak D call: TRBD1 (5 bases). Deletions cut 1 base from V and 3 bases from J, with 12 bases between. The CDR3 covers 15 residues. Germline V gene sequence: CDR1 MNHEY, CDR2 SVGAGI.

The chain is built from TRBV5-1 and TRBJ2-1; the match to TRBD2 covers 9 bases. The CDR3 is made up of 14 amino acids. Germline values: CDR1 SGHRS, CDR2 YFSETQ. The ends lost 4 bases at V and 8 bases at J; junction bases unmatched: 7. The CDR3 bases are TGCGCCAGCAGCGGTAGCGGGAGAGGGGATGAGCAGTTCTTC. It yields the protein CASSGSGRGDEQFF.

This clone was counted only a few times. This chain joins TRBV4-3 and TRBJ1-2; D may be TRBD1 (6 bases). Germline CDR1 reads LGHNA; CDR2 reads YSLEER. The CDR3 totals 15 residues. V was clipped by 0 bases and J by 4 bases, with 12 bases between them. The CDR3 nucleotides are TGCGCCAGCAGCCAAGATGGGGGGGCTGGCTATGGCTACACCTTC. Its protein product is CASSQDGGAGYGYTF.

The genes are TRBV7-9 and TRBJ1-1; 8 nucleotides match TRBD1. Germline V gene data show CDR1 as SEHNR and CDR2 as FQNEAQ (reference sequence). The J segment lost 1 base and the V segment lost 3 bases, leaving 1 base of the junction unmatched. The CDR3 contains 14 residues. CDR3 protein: CASSFGQGNTEAFF. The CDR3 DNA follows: TGTGCCAGCAGCTTCGGACAGGGGAACACTGAAGCTTTCTTT. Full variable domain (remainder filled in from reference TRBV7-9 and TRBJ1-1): DTGVSQNPRHKITKRGQNVTFRCDPISEHNRLYWYRQTLGQGPEFLTYFQNEAQLEKSRLLSDRFSAERPKGSFSTLEIQRTEQGDSAMYLCASSFGQGNTEAFFGQGTRLTVV.

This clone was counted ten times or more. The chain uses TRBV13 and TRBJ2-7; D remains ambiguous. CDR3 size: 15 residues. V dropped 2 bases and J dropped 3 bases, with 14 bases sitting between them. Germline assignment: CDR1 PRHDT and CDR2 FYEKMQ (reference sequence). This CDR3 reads CASSLSVTWGYEQYF. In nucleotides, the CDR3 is TGTGCCAGCAGCTTATCGGTTACCTGGGGCTACGAGCAGTACTTC. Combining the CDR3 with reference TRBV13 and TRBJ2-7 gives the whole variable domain AAGVIQSPRHLIKEKRETATLKCYPIPRHDTVYWYQQGPGQDPQFLISFYEKMQSDKGSIPDRFSAQQFSDYHSELNMSSLELGDSALYFCASSLSVTWGYEQYFGPGTRLTVT.

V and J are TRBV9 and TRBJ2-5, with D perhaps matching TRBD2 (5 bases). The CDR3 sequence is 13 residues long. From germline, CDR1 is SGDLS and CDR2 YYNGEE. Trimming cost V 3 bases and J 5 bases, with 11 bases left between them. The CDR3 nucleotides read TGTGCCAGCAGCGAGCGGATATGGGAGACCCAGTACTTC. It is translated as CASSERIWETQYF.

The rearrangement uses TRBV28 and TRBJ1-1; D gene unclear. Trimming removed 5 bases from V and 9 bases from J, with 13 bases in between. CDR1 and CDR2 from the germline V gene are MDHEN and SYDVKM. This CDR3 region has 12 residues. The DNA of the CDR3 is TGTGCCAGCAGTCCCCCGGGAGGGAAAGCTTTCTTT. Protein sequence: CASSPPGGKAFF. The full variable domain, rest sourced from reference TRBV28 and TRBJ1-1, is DVKVTQSSRYLVKRTGEKVFLECVQDMDHENMFWYRQDPGLGLRLIYFSYDVKMKEKGDIPEGYSVSREKKERFSLILESASTNQTSMYLCASSPPGGKAFFGQGTRLTVV.